The 11 T cell receptor beta chains in this list originate from one sample, sequenced in a study of response to subunit inactivated influenza vaccine. TCRdb reprocessed the RT-PCR reads via MiXCR and lists one record per CDR3 protein. The sample lists about 650,000 distinct CDR3 sequences, roughly 15% occurring once. Here the sequenced sample was PBMCs from blood, taken less than 15 days before vaccination. Source of these receptors: a man in his forties or fifties who received an inactivated influenza vaccine.

J is TRBJ2-2 and V is TRBV6-1; TRBD1 agrees at 10 bases. V was pared by 8 bases and J by 4 bases, with 10 bases of the junction left unmatched. The CDR3 extends over 16 amino acids. CDR1 is MNHNS and CDR2 is SASEGT in the germline V gene. CDR3 in DNA: TGTGCCAGCGGCCGACAGGGGGCAGTTCCCACCGGGGAGCTGTTTTTT. Its translation: CASGRQGAVPTGELFF.

There are a few counts of this clonotype. V usage is TRBV9 and J usage is TRBJ2-2; TRBD2 aligns across 9 bases. The V gene end was trimmed by 2 bases and the J gene end by 7 bases; junction bases not matched to a gene: 3. This CDR3 contains 14 residues. Germline V gene data show CDR1 as SGDLS and CDR2 as YYNGEE. The CDR3 reads CASSVSGSDGELFF. In DNA, the CDR3 is TGTGCCAGCAGCGTTAGCGGGAGTGACGGGGAGCTGTTTTTT.

The chain couples TRBV29-1 to TRBJ2-1; maybe TRBD2 (5 bases). Germline-derived CDR1 and CDR2 are SQVTM and ANQGSEA. The CDR3 length is 13 residues. CDR3 DNA sequence: TGCAGGGGAGACGGCAGCTCCTACAATGAGCAGTTCTTC. Translating gives CRGDGSSYNEQFF.

The rearrangement joins TRBV5-1 to TRBJ2-2, with TRBD1 matching 8 bases. Germline CDR1 and CDR2: SGHRS and YFSETQ. V lost 4 bases to trimming and J lost 4 bases; unmatched junction nucleotides: 9. This CDR3 comprises 16 residues. CDR3 sequence (DNA): TGCGCCAGCAGCGCTCGAACAGGGGGTTCCACCGGGGAGCTGTTTTTT. It encodes CASSARTGGSTGELFF.

J is TRBJ2-4 and V is TRBV5-6; 14 bases are shared with TRBD2. Germline-derived CDR1 and CDR2 are SGHDT and YYEEEE. J gave up 3 bases and V 3 bases, and 5 bases lay outside the gene matches. This CDR3 spans 17 amino acids. CDR3 bases: TGTGCCAGCAGCTCTAGGACTAGCGGGGGGCACAAAAACATTCAGTACTTC. Residues: CASSSRTSGGHKNIQYF.

This clonotype has only a few counts. The chain joins TRBV24-1 to TRBJ2-7, with D perhaps TRBD1 (6 bases). Per the germline V gene, CDR1 is KGHDR and CDR2 is SFDVKD. This CDR3 is 16 amino acids long. Trimming pared 3 bases from V and 3 bases from J, leaving 17 bases between. The CDR3 sequence: CATSDIHREMIYEQYF. The CDR3 region has the DNA TGTGCCACCAGTGATATCCACAGGGAGATGATCTACGAGCAGTACTTC.

CDR3: CASSTTGTGSLAGGSYEQYF. Written as DNA, the CDR3 is TGTGCCAGCAGCACCACCGGGACAGGTTCTCTAGCGGGAGGCTCCTACGAGCAGTACTTC. The V and J genes are TRBV12-3 or TRBV12-4 and TRBJ2-7, with TRBD2 identical over 11 bases. There are 20 residues in the CDR3. Trimming removed 6 bases from V and 0 bases from J; junction bases left unmatched: 19.

This clonotype was picked up a small number of times. The J gene is TRBJ1-4, the V gene TRBV28; D remains unclear. The CDR3 covers 14 residues. Germline CDR1 MDHEN, CDR2 SYDVKM. Trimming pared 6 bases from V and 5 bases from J, leaving 13 bases between. DNA of the CDR3: TGTGCCAGCAGGTGGAGGACCACAAATGAAAAACTGTTTTTT. Protein: CASRWRTTNEKLFF.

As for this clonotype: This may stem from a read error, because a much larger clone lies one nucleotide away. This chain links TRBV4-1 with TRBJ2-3; TRBD1 is a possible D gene (5 bases). The germline V gene has CDR1 MGHRA and CDR2 YSYEKL. The CDR3 runs to 15 residues. The chain's CDR3 is CASSQETHTTDTQFF. CDR3 DNA sequence: TGCGCCAGCAGCCAAGAAACCCACACGACAGATACGCAGTTTTTT.

This clonotype has just a few counts. J is TRBJ1-5 and V is TRBV12-3 or TRBV12-4; TRBD1 is a possible D gene (5 bases). With 6 bases removed from V and 2 bases from J, the gap between germline ends came to 11 bases. CDR3 length: 14 amino acids. The CDR3 spells CASREGYRNQPQHF. Here the CDR3 DNA reads TGTGCCAGCAGGGAGGGGTACCGCAATCAGCCCCAGCATTTT.

V is TRBV20-1 and J is TRBJ2-7; 8 positions match TRBD1. The germline V gene has CDR1 DFQATT and CDR2 SNEGSKA (reference sequence). This CDR3 comprises 14 residues. The V and J ends lost 6 bases and 0 bases, in that order; junction bases with no gene match: 7. The CDR3 DNA reads as TGCAGTGCCAATAGACAGGGGCTCTCCTACGAGCAGTACTTC. Its protein product is CSANRQGLSYEQYF.